The 30 T cell receptor beta chains below come from one sample, sequenced in a study of blood T cell repertoires in COVID-19. Sequencing used immunoSEQ multiplex PCR; TCRdb keeps in-frame clones, though not all of them. The table has approximately 150,000 clones, approximately 93% seen once; the top ten hold less than 2%. The specimen was peripheral blood. These receptors were taken from a woman aged 60-70 years with COVID-19, enrolled during active disease.

The genes are TRBV5-1 and TRBJ1-1; no clear D. V gave up 6 bases and J gave up 4 bases, with 13 bases separating them. The CDR3 length is 13 residues. Germline loops: CDR1 SGHRS, CDR2 YFSETQ. CDR3 loop: CASISPVSTEAFF. The CDR3 region has the DNA TGCGCCAGCATAAGCCCGGTTTCCACTGAAGCTTTCTTT.

The CDR3 sequence: CASSLGTGRRNQPQHF. CDR3 in DNA: TGTGCCAGCAGCCTGGGGACAGGGCGCCGCAATCAGCCCCAGCATTTT. The V call is TRBV7-2, the J call TRBJ1-5; TRBD1 aligns across 9 bases. The J segment lost 2 bases and the V segment lost 5 bases, leaving 7 bases of the junction unmatched. Germline CDR1 reads SGHTA; CDR2 reads FQGNSA. CDR3 size: 16 residues.

V usage is TRBV19 and J usage is TRBJ1-2, with TRBD1 identical over 9 bases. CDR1 and CDR2 from the germline V gene are LNHDA and SQIVND (reference sequence). Trimming at V came to 3 bases and at J to 4 bases, leaving 12 bases not matched to a gene. The CDR3 is made up of 17 amino acids. CDR3 sequence: CASSIGLPGQGPYGYTF. Here the CDR3 DNA reads TGTGCCAGTAGTATCGGACTCCCGGGACAGGGCCCCTATGGCTACACCTTC.

This clone showed up just once. The chain combines TRBV18 with TRBJ1-1; no reliable D call. The CDR3 has 13 amino acids. Germline-derived CDR1 and CDR2 are KGHSH and LQKENI. V was shortened by 4 bases and J by 1 base, with 7 bases between the two germline ends. The CDR3 loop is CASSQAGNTEAFF. DNA for the CDR3: TGTGCCAGCTCACAGGCAGGGAACACTGAAGCTTTCTTT.

This clone has only one observation. The CDR3 DNA reads as TGCGCCAGCAGTTCCACACGACAGGGGGCATTTAATTCACCCCTCCACTTT. Protein: CASSSTRQGAFNSPLHF. This chain connects TRBV10-1 to TRBJ1-6; 10 bases are a match to TRBD1. J was trimmed by 6 bases and V by 5 bases; bases with no gene match: 10. This CDR3 is 17 amino acids long. Germline V gene sequence: CDR1 WNHNN, CDR2 SYGVQD (reference sequence).

This clone has only one observation. The identical CDR3 is also encoded by other nucleotide sequences in the sample. The V and J genes are TRBV30 and TRBJ1-1; 7 bases are a match to TRBD1. This CDR3 region has 13 residues. In germline, CDR1 is GTSNPN, CDR2 SVGIG (reference sequence). The V gene end was trimmed by 2 bases and the J gene end by 1 base; junction bases not matched to a gene: 1. CDR3 sequence: CAWSRQGNTEAFF. In nucleotides, the CDR3 is TGTGCCTGGAGTCGACAGGGGAACACTGAAGCTTTCTTT.

The chain has TRBV7-6 and TRBJ2-3; D unclear. CDR1 and CDR2 (germline): SGHVS, FNYEAQ. Trimming left V 5 bases short and J 2 bases short, with 5 bases between. The CDR3 covers 12 residues. The CDR3 protein is CASSPNTDTQYF. The CDR3 bases are TGTGCCAGCAGCCCAAACACAGATACGCAGTATTTT.

This chain connects TRBV5-1 to TRBJ1-3; D call uncertain. The CDR3 extends over 15 amino acids. CDR1 is SGHRS, CDR2 YFSETQ, per germline. V was shortened by 0 bases and J by 3 bases, with 10 bases between the two germline ends. CDR3 residues: CASSLEARGGNTIYF. The CDR3 bases are TGCGCCAGCAGCTTGGAGGCCCGGGGTGGAAACACCATATATTTT.

This chain links TRBV4-1 with TRBJ2-5; D remains unclear. The V gene's germline CDR1 is MGHRA and CDR2 YSYEKL. Deletions cut 2 bases from V and 4 bases from J, with 8 bases between. CDR3 size: 13 residues. Here the CDR3 reads CASSQSRLETQYF. In nucleotides, the CDR3 is TGCGCCAGCAGCCAATCGAGACTAGAGACCCAGTACTTC.

The V gene is TRBV18, the J gene TRBJ2-1, with TRBD2 matching over 7 bases. Trimming cost V 0 bases and J 0 bases; bases outside gene matches: 14. Germline V gene sequence: CDR1 KGHSH, CDR2 LQKENI. The CDR3 sequence is 20 residues long. The CDR3 DNA sequence: TGTGCCAGCTCACCACCTCCTGCTCTAGCGGCGTTGAGCTCCTACAATGAGCAGTTCTTC. It yields the protein CASSPPPALAALSSYNEQFF.

The chain recombines TRBV10-3 with TRBJ2-7; maybe TRBD2 (6 bases). The V end was cut by 10 bases, the J end by 0 bases, with 10 bases between. CDR1 ENHRY and CDR2 SYGVKD come from the germline V gene. This CDR3 has 12 residues. The CDR3 reads CATRGSSYEQYF. CDR3 nucleotide sequence: TGTGCCACACGGGGGAGCTCCTACGAGCAGTACTTC.

The chain is built from TRBV9 and TRBJ1-4; 7 bases map to TRBD1. Germline trimming cut 0 bases from V and 4 bases from J; bases unmatched to any gene: 0. This CDR3 comprises 14 residues. Germline V gene sequence: CDR1 SGDLS, CDR2 YYNGEE. CDR3 residues: CASSVGDSNEKLFF. The CDR3 nucleotides are TGTGCCAGCAGCGTAGGGGACAGTAATGAAAAACTGTTTTTT.

This rearrangement joins TRBV5-1 to TRBJ2-7, with 11 bases matching TRBD1. V lost 2 bases to trimming and J lost 5 bases; unmatched junction nucleotides: 6. The length of the CDR3 is 15 residues. Germline values: CDR1 SGHRS, CDR2 YFSETQ. This chain's CDR3 is CASSFGQGAKDEQYF. CDR3 bases: TGCGCCAGCAGCTTCGGACAGGGGGCTAAGGACGAGCAGTACTTC.

The rearrangement joins TRBV5-8 to TRBJ2-5, with 14 nucleotides matching TRBD2. Germline values: CDR1 SGHTS, CDR2 YDEGEE. The junction had 5 bases not matched to a gene; V was cut back by 2 bases and J by 5 bases. The CDR3 sequence is 16 residues long. CDR3 sequence: CASSLKGLAGVETQYF. The CDR3 DNA reads as TGTGCCAGCAGCTTAAAGGGACTAGCGGGGGTTGAGACCCAGTACTTC.

The V call is TRBV5-6, the J call TRBJ1-1, with unresolved D. Germline CDR1 SGHDT, CDR2 YYEEEE. The CDR3 covers 16 residues. Deletions cut 0 bases from V and 0 bases from J, with 12 bases between. The CDR3 DNA follows: TGTGCCAGCAGCTTGGTGGTAGCACTTATGAACACTGAAGCTTTCTTT. Protein sequence: CASSLVVALMNTEAFF.

The chain carries TRBV6-7 and TRBJ1-6; D not resolved. TRBV6-7 is classed as an ORF, of uncertain function. The CDR3 loop spans 20 amino acids. V lost 2 bases and J lost 0, with 20 bases in between. CDR3 residues: CASSYGKFSSRGSYNSPLHF. In DNA, the CDR3 is TGTGCCAGCAGTTACGGTAAATTCTCCAGCCGGGGCTCCTATAATTCACCCCTCCACTTT.

V is TRBV18 and J is TRBJ2-2; 7 positions match TRBD2. Trimming took 6 bases from V and 0 from J; bases not matched to a gene: 7. Germline CDR1 KGHSH, CDR2 LQKENI. The CDR3 contains 16 residues. CDR3 residues: CASSRLGGTNTGELFF. CDR3 DNA sequence: TGTGCCAGCTCGCGGCTCGGGGGGACGAACACCGGGGAGCTGTTTTTT.

Here the CDR3 reads CASTFNLVSGNTIYF. The CDR3 region has the DNA TGTGCCAGCACCTTTAATCTCGTCTCTGGAAACACCATATATTTT. The chain couples TRBV5-6 to TRBJ1-3, with D uncertain. The V gene's germline CDR1 is SGHDT and CDR2 YYEEEE. The CDR3 sequence is 15 residues long. Between the trimmed V and J ends, which lost 6 bases and 0 bases, there was a span of 13 bases.

The V and J genes are TRBV12-5 and TRBJ1-1; D not certain. Germline CDR1 reads LGHNT; CDR2 reads FRNRAP. CDR3 length: 13 amino acids. Trimming removed 1 base at V and 1 base at J, with 4 bases between. The CDR3 nucleotides read TGTGCTAGTGGTTTGGCAGGGAACACTGAAGCTTTCTTT. Protein product: CASGLAGNTEAFF.

V is TRBV6-2 or TRBV6-3 and J is TRBJ2-1, with TRBD2 matching 9 bases. V trimming: 4 bases; J trimming: 9 bases; junction bases outside the gene matches: 7. Per germline, CDR1 MNHEY and CDR2 SVGEGT. The CDR3 runs 14 residues. In DNA form, the CDR3 reads TGTGCCAGCAGTTTCGCGGGGGGGCGTGGTGAGCAGTTCTTC. It is translated as CASSFAGGRGEQFF.

V gene TRBV10-3 combines with J gene TRBJ2-7, with 7 bases aligning to TRBD2. Trimming took 0 bases from V and 4 from J; bases not matched to a gene: 6. This CDR3 comprises 15 residues. CDR1 and CDR2 (germline): ENHRY, SYGVKD. The CDR3 protein is CAISESLGGGYEQYF. Here the CDR3 DNA reads TGTGCCATCAGTGAGTCCCTGGGGGGAGGGTACGAGCAGTACTTC.

The rearrangement joins TRBV2 to TRBJ2-5; no clear D. The CDR3 has 15 amino acids. Between the trimmed V and J ends, which lost 7 bases and 0 bases, there was a span of 15 bases. Germline values: CDR1 SNHLY, CDR2 FYNNEI. DNA of the CDR3: TGTGCCAGCATTCAGGAAGCAGGCAACCAAGAGACCCAGTACTTC. This codes for CASIQEAGNQETQYF.

V is TRBV19 and J is TRBJ1-5; TRBD1 matches 11 bases. Germline V gene sequence: CDR1 LNHDA, CDR2 SQIVND (reference sequence). CDR3 length: 15 amino acids. The V and J ends lost 10 bases and 7 bases, in that order; junction bases with no gene match: 12. In DNA, the CDR3 is TGTGCCACCACAGAAGGACAGGGGGCATTGCAGCCCCAGCATTTT. Amino acids: CATTEGQGALQPQHF.

The rearrangement uses TRBV6-6 and TRBJ2-1, with D maybe TRBD1 (6 bases). The CDR3 is 11 amino acids. With 8 bases removed from V and 4 bases from J, the gap between germline ends came to 6 bases. Germline-derived CDR1 and CDR2 are MNHNY and SVGAGI (reference sequence). The DNA for the CDR3 is TGTGCCAGCGGACAGTACAATGAGCAGTTCTTC. It encodes CASGQYNEQFF.

This chain connects TRBV6-2 or TRBV6-3 to TRBJ1-2, with a tentative D call TRBD1 (5 bases). V lost 5 bases, J lost 8 bases, and 15 bases lay in between. The CDR3 contains 13 residues. The V gene's germline CDR1 is MNHEY and CDR2 SVGEGT. The CDR3 nucleotides are TGTGCCAGCAGTAAGACAGCCGCCGGGGGCTACACCTTC. It codes for CASSKTAAGGYTF.

The genes are TRBV30 and TRBJ1-6; D is possibly TRBD1 (5 bases). The CDR3 sequence is 13 residues long. Trimming left V 7 bases short and J 7 bases short, with 14 bases between. Germline V CDR1 and CDR2: GTSNPN, SVGIG (reference sequence). This chain's CDR3 is CASVTGGNSPLHF. CDR3 DNA: TGTGCCTCCGTAACAGGTGGCAATTCACCCCTCCACTTT.

V and J are TRBV10-3 and TRBJ1-6; unclear D gene. V dropped 8 bases and J dropped 0 bases, with 11 bases sitting between them. The length of the CDR3 is 15 residues. The germline CDR1 and CDR2 sequences are ENHRY and SYGVKD. CDR3 region: CAIGRGSSYNSPLHF. The CDR3 bases are TGTGCCATCGGTAGAGGTAGCTCCTATAATTCACCCCTCCACTTT.

This chain joins TRBV9 and TRBJ1-1; TRBD1 agrees at 7 bases. V dropped 3 bases and J dropped 6; count of bases not matched to a gene: 11. CDR3 length: 15 residues. Germline V gene sequence: CDR1 SGDLS, CDR2 YYNGEE. CDR3 in DNA: TGTGCCAGCAGCGCCCGCCCGGACAGGATCTCTGAAGCTTTCTTT. Amino acids: CASSARPDRISEAFF.

The chain employs TRBV28 and TRBJ2-3, with TRBD2 identical over 8 bases. CDR1 and CDR2 (germline): MDHEN, SYDVKM. This CDR3 is built from 14 residues. After removal of 8 bases from V and 10 bases from J, the junction contained 14 bases not matched to a gene. CDR3 nucleotides: TGTGCCAGCCGCTATGGTTACCGGGGGGGAGCGCAGTATTTT. This gives the protein CASRYGYRGGAQYF.

Remarks on this clone: The junction differs from germline at one of its ends, possibly a read error. The chain has TRBV7-9 and TRBJ1-4; D possibly corresponds to TRBD1 (5 bases). CDR1 and CDR2 (germline): SEHNR, FQNEAQ (reference sequence). This CDR3 region has 11 residues. CDR3 nucleotides: TGTGCCACCAGCCAGGGTGGAAAACTGTTTTTT. Protein sequence: CATSQGGKLFF.